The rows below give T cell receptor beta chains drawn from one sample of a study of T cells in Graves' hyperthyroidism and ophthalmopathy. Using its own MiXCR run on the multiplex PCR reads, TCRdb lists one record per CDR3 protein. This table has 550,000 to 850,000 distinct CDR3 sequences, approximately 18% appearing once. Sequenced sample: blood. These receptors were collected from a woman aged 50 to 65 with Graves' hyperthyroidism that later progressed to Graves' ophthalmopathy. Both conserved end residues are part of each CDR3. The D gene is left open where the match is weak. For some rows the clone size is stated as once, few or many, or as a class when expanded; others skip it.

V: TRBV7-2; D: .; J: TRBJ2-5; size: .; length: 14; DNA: TGTGCCAGCAGCTTAGTAACCTCCATAGAGACCCAGTACTTC; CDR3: CASSLVTSIETQYF
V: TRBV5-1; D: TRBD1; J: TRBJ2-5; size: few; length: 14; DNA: TGCGCCAGCAGCATAGGACAGGGAACAGAGACCCAGTACTTC; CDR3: CASSIGQGTETQYF
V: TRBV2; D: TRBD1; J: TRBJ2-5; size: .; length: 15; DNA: TGTGCCAGCAATCCGTCAGGGGGTCCGGAGGAGACCCAGTACTTC; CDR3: CASNPSGGPEETQYF
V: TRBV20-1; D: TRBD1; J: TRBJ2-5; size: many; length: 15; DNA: TGCAGTACCACCGGGACAGGGGCCTTCCGAGAGACCCAGTACTTC; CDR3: CSTTGTGAFRETQYF
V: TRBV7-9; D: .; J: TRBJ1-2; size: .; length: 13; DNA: TGTGCCAGCAGCGACGAAAGGGTCTATGGCTACACCTTC; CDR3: CASSDERVYGYTF
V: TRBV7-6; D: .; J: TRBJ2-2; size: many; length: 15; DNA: TGTGCCAGCAGCTTGCAGGGACAGCGGGCCGGGGAGCTGTTTTTT; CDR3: CASSLQGQRAGELFF
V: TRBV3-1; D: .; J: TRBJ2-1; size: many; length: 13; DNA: TGTGCCAGCAGCTTCTACACCTACAATGAGCAGTTCTTC; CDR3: CASSFYTYNEQFF
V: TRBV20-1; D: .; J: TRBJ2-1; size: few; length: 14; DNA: TGCAGTGCGGGGGGGGGCCTCTCCATCAATGAGCAGTTCTTC; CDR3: CSAGGGLSINEQFF
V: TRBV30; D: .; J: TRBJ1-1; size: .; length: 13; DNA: TGTGCCTGGAGTCGTTCCCCGAACACTGAAGCTTTCTTT; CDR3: CAWSRSPNTEAFF
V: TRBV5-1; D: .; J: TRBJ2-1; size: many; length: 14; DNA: TGCGCCAGCAGTCCCCCGGTAGGGCCCAATGAGCAGTTCTTC; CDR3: CASSPPVGPNEQFF
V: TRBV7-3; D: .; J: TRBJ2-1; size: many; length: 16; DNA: TGTGCCAGCAGCTCGAGCGTCAGGCGCTCCTACAATGAGCAGTTCTTC; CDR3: CASSSSVRRSYNEQFF
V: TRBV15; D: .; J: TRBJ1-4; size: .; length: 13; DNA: TGTGCCACCAGCCGAGGGATTGATGAAAAACTGTTTTTT; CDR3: CATSRGIDEKLFF
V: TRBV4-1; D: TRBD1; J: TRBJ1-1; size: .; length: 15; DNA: TGCGCCAGCAGCCAAGAAGCAAGACAGGGGACTGAAGCTTTCTTT; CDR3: CASSQEARQGTEAFF
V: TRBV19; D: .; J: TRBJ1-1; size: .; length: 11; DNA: TGTGCCAGTAGTATCCTCCAGGAAGCTTTCTTT; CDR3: CASSILQEAFF
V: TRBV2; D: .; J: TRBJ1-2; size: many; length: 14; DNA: TGTGCCAGCAGTGAAGTATCGGGGAACTATGGCTACACCTTC; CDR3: CASSEVSGNYGYTF
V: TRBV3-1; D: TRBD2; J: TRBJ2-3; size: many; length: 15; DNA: TGTGCCAGCAGCCAGCCGGGACTAAATATCGATACGCAGTATTTT; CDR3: CASSQPGLNIDTQYF
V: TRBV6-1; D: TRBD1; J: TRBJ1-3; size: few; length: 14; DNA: TGTGCCAGCAGGGCTCAGGGGGCTGGAAACACCATATATTTT; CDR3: CASRAQGAGNTIYF
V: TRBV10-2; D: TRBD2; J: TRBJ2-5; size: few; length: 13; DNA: TGCGCCAGCGGTCTAGCGGGGGAAGAGACCCAGTACTTC; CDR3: CASGLAGEETQYF
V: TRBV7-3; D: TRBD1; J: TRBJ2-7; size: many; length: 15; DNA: TGTGCCAGCAGCGCCGGACAGGGGTGGTACTACGAGCAGTACTTC; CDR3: CASSAGQGWYYEQYF
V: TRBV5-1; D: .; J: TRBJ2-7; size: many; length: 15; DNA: TGCGCCAGCAGCTTGTCTTACCTCTCAGGGAACGAGCAGTACTTC; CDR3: CASSLSYLSGNEQYF
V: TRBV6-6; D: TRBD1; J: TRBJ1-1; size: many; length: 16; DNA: TGTGCCAGCAGTTACTCGACAGGGAGAATGAACACTGAAGCTTTCTTT; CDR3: CASSYSTGRMNTEAFF
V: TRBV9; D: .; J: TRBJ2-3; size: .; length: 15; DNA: TGTGCCAGCAGCGATGAGCGGACCACCACAGATACGCAGTATTTT; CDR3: CASSDERTTTDTQYF
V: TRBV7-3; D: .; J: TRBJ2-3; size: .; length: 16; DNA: TGTGCCAGCAGCTTAAACGGCAGGGCGGGAACAGATACGCAGTATTTT; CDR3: CASSLNGRAGTDTQYF
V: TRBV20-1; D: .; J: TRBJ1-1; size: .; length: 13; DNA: TGCAGTGCTAAAACAGGGACGGGTACTGAAGCTTTCTTT; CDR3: CSAKTGTGTEAFF
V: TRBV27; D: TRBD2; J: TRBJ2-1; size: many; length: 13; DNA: TGTGCCATCCAACGTAGCGGGGGATACGAGCAGTTCTTC; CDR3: CAIQRSGGYEQFF
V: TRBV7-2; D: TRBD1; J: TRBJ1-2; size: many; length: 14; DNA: TGTGCCAGCAGCTTAGAAACAGGGGCGCGGGGCTACACCTTC; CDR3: CASSLETGARGYTF
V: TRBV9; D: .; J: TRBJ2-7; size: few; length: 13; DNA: TGTGCCAGCAGCGTAGGACCGGAGCGCGAGCAGTACTTC; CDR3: CASSVGPEREQYF
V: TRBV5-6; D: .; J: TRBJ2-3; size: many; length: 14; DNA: TGTGCCAGCAGCCCCCTAGGGGGGGCGGATACGCAGTATTTT; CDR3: CASSPLGGADTQYF
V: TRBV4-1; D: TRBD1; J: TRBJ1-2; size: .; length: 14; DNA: TGCGCCAGCAGCCAAGGGCAGGGGGGCTCTGGCTACACCTTC; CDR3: CASSQGQGGSGYTF
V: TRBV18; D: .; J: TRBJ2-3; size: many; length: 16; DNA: TGTGCCAGCTCACCACCGGGGGGCCCAGGGACAGATACGCAGTATTTT; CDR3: CASSPPGGPGTDTQYF
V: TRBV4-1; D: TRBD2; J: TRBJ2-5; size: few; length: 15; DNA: TGCGCCAGCAGCCACCCGGCGGGGGTGGAAGAGACCCAGTACTTC; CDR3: CASSHPAGVEETQYF
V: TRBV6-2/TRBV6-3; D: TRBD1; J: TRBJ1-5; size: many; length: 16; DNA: TGTGCCAGCAGTATTCGGACAGGGGCTACCAATCAGCCCCAGCATTTT; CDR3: CASSIRTGATNQPQHF
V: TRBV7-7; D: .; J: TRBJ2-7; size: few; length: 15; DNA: TGTGCTAGCAGCTTAGCGCCGGCAAAAGAAAACGAGCAGTACTTC; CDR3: CASSLAPAKENEQYF
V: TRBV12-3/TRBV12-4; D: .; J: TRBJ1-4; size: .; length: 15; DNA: TGTGCCAGCAGTCGCACCGGACACGAGAATGAAAAACTGTTTTTT; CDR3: CASSRTGHENEKLFF
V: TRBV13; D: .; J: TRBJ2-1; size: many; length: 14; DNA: TGTGCCAGCAGCTTAGACCGGTACTACAATGAGCAGTTCTTC; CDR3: CASSLDRYYNEQFF
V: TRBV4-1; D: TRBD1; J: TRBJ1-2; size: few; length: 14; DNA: TGCGCCAGCAGCCACCCCGACAGGGAGGGTGGCTACACCTTC; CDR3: CASSHPDREGGYTF
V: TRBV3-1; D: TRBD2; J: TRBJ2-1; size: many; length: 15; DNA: TGTGCCAGCAGCCTGCGACTAGCGGGGGGGCATGAGCAGTTCTTC; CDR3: CASSLRLAGGHEQFF
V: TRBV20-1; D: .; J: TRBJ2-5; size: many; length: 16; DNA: TGCAGTGCTAGAGGCCCCCTTCCGGGGTTTTCAGAGACCCAGTACTTC; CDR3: CSARGPLPGFSETQYF
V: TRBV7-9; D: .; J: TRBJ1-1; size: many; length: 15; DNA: TGTGCCAGCAGCTTCTGGCAGACAAAGAACACTGAAGCTTTCTTT; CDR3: CASSFWQTKNTEAFF
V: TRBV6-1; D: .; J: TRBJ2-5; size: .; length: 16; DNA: TGTGCCAGCAGTCCCTATGTTGTGAGGGAACGGGAGACCCAGTACTTC; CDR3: CASSPYVVRERETQYF
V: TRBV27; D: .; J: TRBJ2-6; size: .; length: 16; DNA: TGTGCCAGCAGTACCCTACATCGTTCGGGGGCCAACGTCCTGACTTTC; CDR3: CASSTLHRSGANVLTF
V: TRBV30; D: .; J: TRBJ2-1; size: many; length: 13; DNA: TGTGCCTGGAGGCCGACACGGTACAATGAGCAGTTCTTC; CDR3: CAWRPTRYNEQFF
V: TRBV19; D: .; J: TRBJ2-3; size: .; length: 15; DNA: TGTGCCAGTAACCTGCAGGGGGGTTTCACAGATACGCAGTATTTT; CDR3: CASNLQGGFTDTQYF
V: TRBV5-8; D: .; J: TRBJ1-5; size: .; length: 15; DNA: TGCGCCAGCAGCCAAGCCGGGTTCGGCAACCAGCCCCAGCATTTT; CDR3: CASSQAGFGNQPQHF
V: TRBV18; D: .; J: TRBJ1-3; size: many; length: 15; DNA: TGTGCCAGCTCAACAACACAGGGCTCTGGAAACACCATATATTTT; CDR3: CASSTTQGSGNTIYF
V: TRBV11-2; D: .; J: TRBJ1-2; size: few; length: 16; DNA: TGTGCCGGCAGCAATGAAAATAACCGGGCCCTACGGGGCTACACCTTC; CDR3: CAGSNENNRALRGYTF
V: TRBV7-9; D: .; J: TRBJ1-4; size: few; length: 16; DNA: TGTGCCAGCGGCACGACAGGCGCTTCAACTAATGAAAAACTGTTTTTT; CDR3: CASGTTGASTNEKLFF
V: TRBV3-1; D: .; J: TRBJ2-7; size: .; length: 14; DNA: TGTGCCAGCAGCCAAGCGGACAGAGCGGGGGAGCAGTACTTC; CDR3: CASSQADRAGEQYF
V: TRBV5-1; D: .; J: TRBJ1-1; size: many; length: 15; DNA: TGCGCCAGCAGCTTGGCCTCGGGGGCAACGACTGAAGCTTTCTTT; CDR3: CASSLASGATTEAFF
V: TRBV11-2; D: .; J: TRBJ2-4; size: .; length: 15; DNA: TGTGCCAGCAGCTTAAGAGGGGCGGCAATGATAATTCAGTACTTC; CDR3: CASSLRGAAMIIQYF
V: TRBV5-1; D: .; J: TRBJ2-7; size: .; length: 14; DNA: TGCGCCAGCAGCTTAACGGGCAAGAACTACGAGCAGTACTTC; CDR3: CASSLTGKNYEQYF
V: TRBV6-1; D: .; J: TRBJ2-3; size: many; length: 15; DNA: TGTGCCAGCAGTCACGGGCCGGGTAAGAGAGATACGCAGTATTTT; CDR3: CASSHGPGKRDTQYF
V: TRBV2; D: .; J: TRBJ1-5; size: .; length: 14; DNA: TGTGCCAGCAGTGTACTAGGGGACAATCAGCCCCAGCATTTT; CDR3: CASSVLGDNQPQHF
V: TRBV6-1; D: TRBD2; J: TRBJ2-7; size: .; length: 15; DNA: TGTGCCAGCAGTCATGGACTAGCGGGGTCCTACGAGCAGTACTTC; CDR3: CASSHGLAGSYEQYF
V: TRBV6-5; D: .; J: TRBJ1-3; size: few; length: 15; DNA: TGTGCCAGCAGTTATGGGCTGTGGACTGGAAACACCATATATTTT; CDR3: CASSYGLWTGNTIYF
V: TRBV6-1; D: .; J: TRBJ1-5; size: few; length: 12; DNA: TGTGCCAGCAGTCGGGACCGGCAGCCCCAGCATTTT; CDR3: CASSRDRQPQHF
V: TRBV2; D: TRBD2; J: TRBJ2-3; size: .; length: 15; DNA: TGTGCCAGCAGAACTAGCGGGAGGGCCAGGGATACGCAGTATTTT; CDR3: CASRTSGRARDTQYF
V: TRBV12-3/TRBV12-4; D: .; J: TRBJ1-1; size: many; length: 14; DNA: TGTGCCAGCAGGCACGTGATGGGCAACACTGAAGCTTTCTTT; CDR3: CASRHVMGNTEAFF